Below are 3 T cell receptor beta chains sequenced from a single sample in a study of blood T cell repertoires in COVID-19. Method: immunoSEQ multiplex PCR; TCRdb's copy keeps in-frame clones and lacks some. The sample has some 150,000 clones; almost 90% are singletons. Material for sequencing was peripheral blood. These receptor sequences come from a woman aged 55-69 years with acute or convalescent COVID-19.

The J gene is TRBJ2-2, the V gene TRBV11-3; D gene ambiguous. Germline V gives CDR1 SGHNT, CDR2 YENEEA. The CDR3 extends over 13 amino acids. Trimming cost V 6 bases and J 2 bases, with 7 bases left between them. The CDR3 DNA reads TGTGCCAGCAGTGCAGGAAACACCGGGGAGCTGTTTTTT. It yields the protein CASSAGNTGELFF.

The CDR3 coding sequence is TGCAGCGTCGGCGGGACAGGGTCCGCTTTTTCTGAAGCTTTCTTT. This gives the protein CSVGGTGSAFSEAFF. The chain is built from TRBV29-1 and TRBJ1-1; 9 bases map to TRBD1. Unmatched junction bases numbered 14, after V lost 6 bases and J lost 6 bases. The CDR3 loop spans 15 amino acids. The germline V gene has CDR1 SQVTM and CDR2 ANQGSEA.

V gene TRBV20-1 combines with J gene TRBJ2-5; D not resolved. The CDR3 covers 11 residues. The germline gives CDR1 DFQATT, CDR2 SNEGSKA (reference sequence). Between the trimmed V and J ends, which lost 3 bases and 1 base, there was a span of 3 bases. The CDR3 region has the DNA TGCAGTGCTAGTCTCCAAGAGACCCAGTACTTC. This codes for CSASLQETQYF.